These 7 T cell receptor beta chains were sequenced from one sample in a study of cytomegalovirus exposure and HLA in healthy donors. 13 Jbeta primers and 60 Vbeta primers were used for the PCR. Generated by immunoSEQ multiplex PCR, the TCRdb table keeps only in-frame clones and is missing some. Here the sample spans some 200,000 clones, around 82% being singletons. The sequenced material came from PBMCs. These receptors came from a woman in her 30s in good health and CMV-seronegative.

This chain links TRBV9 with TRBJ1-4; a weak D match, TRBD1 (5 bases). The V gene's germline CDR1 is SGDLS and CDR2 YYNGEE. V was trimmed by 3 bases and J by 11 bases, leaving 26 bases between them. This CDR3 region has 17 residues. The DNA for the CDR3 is TGTGCCAGCAGCGGGGCGGGGCCCGGCCCCACGGCGTGGAAACTGTTTTTT. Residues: CASSGAGPGPTAWKLFF. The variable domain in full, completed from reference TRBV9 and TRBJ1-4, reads DSGVTQTPKHLITATGQRVTLRCSPRSGDLSVYWYQQSLDQGLQFLIQYYNGEERAKGNILERFSAQQFPDLHSELNLSSLELGDSALYFCASSGAGPGPTAWKLFFGSGTQLSVL.

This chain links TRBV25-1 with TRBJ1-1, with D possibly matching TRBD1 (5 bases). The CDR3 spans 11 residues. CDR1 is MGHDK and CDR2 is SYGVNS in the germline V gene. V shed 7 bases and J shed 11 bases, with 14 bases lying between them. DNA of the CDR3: TGTGCCAGCACCCAAGGGGTAATGGCTTTCTTT. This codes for CASTQGVMAFF.

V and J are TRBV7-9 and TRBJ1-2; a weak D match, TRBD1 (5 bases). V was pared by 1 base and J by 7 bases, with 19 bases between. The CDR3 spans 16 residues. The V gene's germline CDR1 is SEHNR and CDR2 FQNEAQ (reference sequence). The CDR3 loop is CASSLEDSGPVSGYTF. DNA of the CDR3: TGTGCCAGCAGCTTAGAAGACAGTGGACCAGTCAGTGGCTACACCTTC.

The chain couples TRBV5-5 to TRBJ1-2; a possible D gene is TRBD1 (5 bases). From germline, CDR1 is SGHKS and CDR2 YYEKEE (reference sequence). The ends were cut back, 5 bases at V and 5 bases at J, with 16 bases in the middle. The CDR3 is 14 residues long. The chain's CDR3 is CASRQLRGRYGYTF. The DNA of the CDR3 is TGTGCCAGCAGGCAACTAAGGGGCAGATATGGCTACACCTTC.

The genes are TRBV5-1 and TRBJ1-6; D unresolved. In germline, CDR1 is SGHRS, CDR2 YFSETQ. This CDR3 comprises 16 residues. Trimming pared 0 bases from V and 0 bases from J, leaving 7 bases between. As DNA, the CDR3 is TGCGCCAGCAGCTTGGGTGGGAGCTCCTATAATTCACCCCTCCACTTT. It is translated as CASSLGGSSYNSPLHF.

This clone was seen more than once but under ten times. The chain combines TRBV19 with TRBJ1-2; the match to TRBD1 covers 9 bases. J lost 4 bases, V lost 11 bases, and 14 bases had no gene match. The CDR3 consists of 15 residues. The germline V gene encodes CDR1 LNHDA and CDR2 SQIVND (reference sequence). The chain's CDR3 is CASTGGQGGSYGYTF. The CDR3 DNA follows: TGTGCCTCCACGGGGGGACAGGGTGGCTCCTATGGCTACACCTTC. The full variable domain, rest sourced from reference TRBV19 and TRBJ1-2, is DGGITQSPKYLFRKEGQNVTLSCEQNLNHDAMYWYRQDPGQGLRLIYYSQIVNDFQKGDIAEGYSVSREKKESFPLTVTSAQKNPTAFYLCASTGGQGGSYGYTFGSGTRLTVV.

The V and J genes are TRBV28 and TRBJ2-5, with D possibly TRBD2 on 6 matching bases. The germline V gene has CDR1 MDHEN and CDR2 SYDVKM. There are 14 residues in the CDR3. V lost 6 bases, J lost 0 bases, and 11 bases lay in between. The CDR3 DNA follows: TGTGCCAGCAGCCTAGGAGGGAACCAAGAGACCCAGTACTTC. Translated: CASSLGGNQETQYF.